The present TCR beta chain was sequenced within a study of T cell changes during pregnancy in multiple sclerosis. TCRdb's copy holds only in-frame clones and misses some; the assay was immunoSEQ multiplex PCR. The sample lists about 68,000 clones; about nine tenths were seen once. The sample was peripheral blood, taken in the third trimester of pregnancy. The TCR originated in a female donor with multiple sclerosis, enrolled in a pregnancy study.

The CDR3 loop is CASSYRGSTDTQYF. CDR3 coding DNA: TGTGCCAGCTCATACCGCGGTAGCACAGATACGCAGTATTTT. V is TRBV18 and J is TRBJ2-3, with D uncertain. V was cut by 5 bases and J by 0 bases, with 9 bases left in between. The CDR3 has 14 residues. CDR1 KGHSH and CDR2 LQKENI come from the germline V gene.